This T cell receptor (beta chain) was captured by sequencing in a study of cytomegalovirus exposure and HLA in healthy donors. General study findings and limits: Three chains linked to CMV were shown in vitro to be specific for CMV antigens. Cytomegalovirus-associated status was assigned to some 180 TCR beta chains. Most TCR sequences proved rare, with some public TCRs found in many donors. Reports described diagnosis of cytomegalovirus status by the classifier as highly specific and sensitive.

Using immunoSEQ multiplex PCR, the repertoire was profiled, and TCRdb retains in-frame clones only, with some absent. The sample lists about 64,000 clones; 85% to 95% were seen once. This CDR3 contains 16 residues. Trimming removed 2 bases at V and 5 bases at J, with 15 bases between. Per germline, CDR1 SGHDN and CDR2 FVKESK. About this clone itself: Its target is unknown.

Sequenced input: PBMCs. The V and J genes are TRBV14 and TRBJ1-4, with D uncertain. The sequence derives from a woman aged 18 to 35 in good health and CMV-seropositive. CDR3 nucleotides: TGTGCCAGCAGCCAATACCCCGGCGGGATGAATGAAAAACTGTTTTTT. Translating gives CASSQYPGGMNEKLFF.